This T cell receptor beta chain was sequenced in a study of shared clonotypes between healthy human individuals. Overall study results and limits: The expectation was that sequencing depth would affect clonotype sharing among donors.

With regard to this clone: Its antigen is still unknown.

Only CD45RO-negative cells positively selected for CCR7 counted as naive CD8 cells, so terminally differentiated effector memory CD45RA+ cells were excluded. CDR1 SEHNR and CDR2 FQNEAQ come from the germline V gene (reference sequence). The CDR3 is 13 residues long. Deletions cut 1 base from V and 6 bases from J, with 7 bases between. As handled by the study authors: With immunoSEQ giving junction-only sequences and no quality scores, filtering differed. Repertoires were generated with immunoSEQ multiplex PCR, while TCRdb's copy carries only in-frame clones and drops some. V, J and clone size are taken as reported in that table, and D and trimming were inferred from the DNA itself. The sample gives some 2 million clones, over 85% of which show up once; less than 1.5% is in the top ten.

The sample comprised naive CD8+ T cells sorted from blood. The chain joins TRBV7-9 to TRBJ2-1; D is tentatively TRBD1 or TRBD2 (5 bases each). The sequence was obtained from a man in his late teens or twenties in good health. The CDR3 nucleotides read TGTGCCAGCAGCTTAGAGGGGAGCAATGAGCAGTTCTTC. This sequence encodes CASSLEGSNEQFF.